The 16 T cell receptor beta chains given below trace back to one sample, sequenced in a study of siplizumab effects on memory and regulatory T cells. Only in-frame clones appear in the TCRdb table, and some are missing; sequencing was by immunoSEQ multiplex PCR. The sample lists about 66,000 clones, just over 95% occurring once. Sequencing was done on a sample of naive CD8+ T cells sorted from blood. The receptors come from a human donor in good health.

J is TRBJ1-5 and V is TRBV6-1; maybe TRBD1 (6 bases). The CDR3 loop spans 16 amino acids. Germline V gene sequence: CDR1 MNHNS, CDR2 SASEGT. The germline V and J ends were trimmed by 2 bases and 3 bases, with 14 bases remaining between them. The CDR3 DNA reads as TGTGCCAGCAGTGAAATACAGGGCGTTTACAATCAGCCCCAGCATTTT. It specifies CASSEIQGVYNQPQHF.

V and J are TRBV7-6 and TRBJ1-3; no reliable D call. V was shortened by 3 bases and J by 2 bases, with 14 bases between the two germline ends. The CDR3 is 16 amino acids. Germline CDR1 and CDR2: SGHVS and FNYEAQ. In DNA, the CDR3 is TGTGCCAGCAGCTTCGGAGAGACCGTCGCTGGAAACACCATATATTTT. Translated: CASSFGETVAGNTIYF.

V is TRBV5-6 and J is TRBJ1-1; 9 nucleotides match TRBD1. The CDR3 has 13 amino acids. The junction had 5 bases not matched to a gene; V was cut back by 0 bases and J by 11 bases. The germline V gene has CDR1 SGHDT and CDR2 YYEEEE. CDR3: CASSLAGQGDAFF. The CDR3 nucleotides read TGTGCCAGCAGCTTGGCGGGACAGGGAGACGCTTTCTTT.

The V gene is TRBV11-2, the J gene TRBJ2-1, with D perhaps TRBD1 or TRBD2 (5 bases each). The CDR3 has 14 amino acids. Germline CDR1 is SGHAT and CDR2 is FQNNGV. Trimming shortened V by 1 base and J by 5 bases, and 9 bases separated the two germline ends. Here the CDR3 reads CASSLVRGDNEQFF. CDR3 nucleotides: TGTGCCAGCAGCTTAGTACGGGGCGACAATGAGCAGTTCTTC. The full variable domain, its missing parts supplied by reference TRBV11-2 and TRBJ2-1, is EAGVAQSPRYKIIEKRQSVAFWCNPISGHATLYWYQQILGQGPKLLIQFQNNGVVDDSQLPKDRFSAERLKGVDSTLKIQPAKLEDSAVYLCASSLVRGDNEQFFGPGTRLTVL.

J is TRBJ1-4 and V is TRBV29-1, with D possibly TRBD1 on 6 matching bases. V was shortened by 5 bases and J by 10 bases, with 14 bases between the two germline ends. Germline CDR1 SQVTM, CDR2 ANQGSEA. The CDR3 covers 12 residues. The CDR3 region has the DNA TGCAGCGTTTCGGACGGAGGGGGAAAACTGTTTTTT. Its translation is CSVSDGGGKLFF.

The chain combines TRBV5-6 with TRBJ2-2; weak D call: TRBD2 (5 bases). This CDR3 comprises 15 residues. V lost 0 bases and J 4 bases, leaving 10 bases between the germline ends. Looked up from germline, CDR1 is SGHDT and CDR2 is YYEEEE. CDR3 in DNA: TGTGCCAGCAGCTTGGCCGGGGTCAGCACCGGGGAGCTGTTTTTT. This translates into CASSLAGVSTGELFF. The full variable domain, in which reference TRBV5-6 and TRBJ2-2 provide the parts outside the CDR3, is DAGVTQSPTHLIKTRGQQVTLRCSPKSGHDTVSWYQQALGQGPQFIFQYYEEEERQRGNFPDRFSGHQFPNYSSELNVNALLLGDSALYLCASSLAGVSTGELFFGEGSRLTVL.

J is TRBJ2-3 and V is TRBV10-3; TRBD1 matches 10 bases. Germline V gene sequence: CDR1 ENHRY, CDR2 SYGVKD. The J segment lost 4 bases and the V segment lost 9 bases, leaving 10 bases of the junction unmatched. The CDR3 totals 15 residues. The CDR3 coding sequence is TGTGCCATAGAGCGGGACAGGGGAAGCGCAGATACGCAGTATTTT. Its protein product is CAIERDRGSADTQYF.

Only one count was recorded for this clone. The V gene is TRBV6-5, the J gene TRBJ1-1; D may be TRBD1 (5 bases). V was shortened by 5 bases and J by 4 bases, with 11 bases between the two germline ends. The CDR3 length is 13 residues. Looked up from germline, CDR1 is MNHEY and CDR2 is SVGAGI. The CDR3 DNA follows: TGTGCCAGCAGTCCGGGCCAGGGCACTGAAGCTTTCTTT. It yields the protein CASSPGQGTEAFF.

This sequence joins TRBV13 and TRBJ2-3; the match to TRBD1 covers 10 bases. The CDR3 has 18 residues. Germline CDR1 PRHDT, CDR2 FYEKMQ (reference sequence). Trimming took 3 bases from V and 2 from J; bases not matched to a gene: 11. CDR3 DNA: TGTGCCAGCAGCTTCCCCGTCCCGGGACAGGGGAACACAGATACGCAGTATTTT. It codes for CASSFPVPGQGNTDTQYF.

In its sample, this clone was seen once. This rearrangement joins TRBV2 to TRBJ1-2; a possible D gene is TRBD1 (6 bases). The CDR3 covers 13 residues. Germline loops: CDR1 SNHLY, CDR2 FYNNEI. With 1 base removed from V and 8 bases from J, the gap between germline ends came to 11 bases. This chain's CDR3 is CASSEEGGNGYTF. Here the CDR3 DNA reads TGTGCCAGCAGTGAAGAAGGGGGGAACGGCTACACCTTC.

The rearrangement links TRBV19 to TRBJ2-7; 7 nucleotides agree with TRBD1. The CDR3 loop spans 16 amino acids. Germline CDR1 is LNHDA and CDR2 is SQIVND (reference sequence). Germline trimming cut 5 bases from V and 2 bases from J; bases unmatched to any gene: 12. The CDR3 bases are TGTGCCAGTAGTCCGACAGGGAGAGGTGTACCCTACGAGCAGTACTTC. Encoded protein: CASSPTGRGVPYEQYF.

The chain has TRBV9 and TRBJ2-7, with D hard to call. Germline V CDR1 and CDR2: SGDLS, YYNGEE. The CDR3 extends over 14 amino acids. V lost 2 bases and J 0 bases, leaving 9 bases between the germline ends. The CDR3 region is CASSVGQVSYEQYF. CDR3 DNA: TGTGCCAGCAGCGTGGGCCAGGTCTCCTACGAGCAGTACTTC.

The DNA for the CDR3 is TGTGCCAGCACCCCAGAGGGAGAGACCCAGTACTTC. This codes for CASTPEGETQYF. This rearrangement joins TRBV7-8 to TRBJ2-5; D is possibly TRBD2 (5 bases). The CDR3 runs to 12 residues. Germline V CDR1 and CDR2: SGHVS, FQNEAQ. The V and J ends lost 7 bases and 4 bases respectively, with 10 bases between them.

Written as DNA, the CDR3 is TGTGCCAGCATGGAAACCCAAGACAGCAATCAGCCCCAGCATTTT. Amino acids: CASMETQDSNQPQHF. The V call is TRBV2, the J call TRBJ1-5, with D uncertain. The ends were cut back, 7 bases at V and 1 base at J, with 14 bases in the middle. Germline values: CDR1 SNHLY, CDR2 FYNNEI. This CDR3 is built from 15 residues.

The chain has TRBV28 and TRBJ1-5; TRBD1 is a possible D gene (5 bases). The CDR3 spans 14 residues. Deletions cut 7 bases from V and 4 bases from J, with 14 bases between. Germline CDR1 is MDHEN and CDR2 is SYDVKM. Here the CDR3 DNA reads TGTGCCAGCAATCGAGCTGCAGGGAATCAGCCCCAGCATTTT. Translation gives CASNRAAGNQPQHF.

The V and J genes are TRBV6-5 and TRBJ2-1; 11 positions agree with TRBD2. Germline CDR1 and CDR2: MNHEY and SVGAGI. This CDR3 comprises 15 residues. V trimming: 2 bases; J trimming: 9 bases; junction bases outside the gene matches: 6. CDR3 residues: CASSYASGGFGEQFF. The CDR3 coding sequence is TGTGCCAGCAGTTACGCTAGCGGGGGGTTTGGTGAGCAGTTCTTC.